One sample yielded the 26 T cell receptor beta chains listed below, sequenced in a study of neoadjuvant anti-PD-1 for oral cavity cancer. Time point defined: after neoadjuvant nivolumab, at surgical resection. Using immunoSEQ multiplex PCR, the repertoire was profiled, and TCRdb retains in-frame clones only, with some absent. Of about 72,000 clones in the sample, roughly 84% were seen once. The starting material was PBMCs, obtained after nivolumab (anti-PD-1) treatment. The source is a person aged 35-80 years with oral cavity squamous cell carcinoma.

The rearrangement uses TRBV11-2 and TRBJ2-7; D gene unclear. Germline V gene lookup returns CDR1 SGHAT and CDR2 FQNNGV. V lost 7 bases, J lost 7 bases, and 11 bases lay in between. CDR3 length equals 11 residues. Written as DNA, the CDR3 is TGTGCCAGCACCCTACTGGGAGAGCAGTACTTC. This encodes CASTLLGEQYF.

This chain joins TRBV6-5 and TRBJ2-2, with D maybe TRBD2 (5 bases). With 0 bases removed from V and 4 bases from J, the gap between germline ends came to 9 bases. Germline V lookup: CDR1 MNHEY, CDR2 SVGAGI. The CDR3 runs to 15 residues. CDR3 region: CASSYSDGLTGELFF. The CDR3 nucleotides read TGTGCCAGCAGTTACTCAGACGGACTCACCGGGGAGCTGTTTTTT.

The rearrangement joins TRBV10-3 to TRBJ2-1; D is perhaps TRBD1 or TRBD2 (5 bases each). The CDR3 length is 12 residues. V shed 4 bases and J shed 12 bases, with 13 bases lying between them. Germline CDR1 ENHRY, CDR2 SYGVKD. The CDR3 spells CAISGGSEWQFF. CDR3 in DNA: TGTGCCATCAGTGGGGGGTCAGAATGGCAGTTCTTC.

This chain links TRBV6-1 with TRBJ2-6; either TRBD1 or TRBD2 may supply D (5 bases each). Germline CDR1 is MNHNS and CDR2 is SASEGT. The germline V and J ends were trimmed by 0 bases and 4 bases, with 7 bases remaining between them. The CDR3 is made up of 15 amino acids. CDR3 in amino acids: CASSEAGTGANVLTF. The CDR3 DNA follows: TGTGCCAGCAGTGAAGCAGGGACCGGGGCCAACGTCCTGACTTTC.

The chain combines TRBV9 with TRBJ1-1, with D possibly TRBD1 on 5 matching bases. Trimming cost V 2 bases and J 5 bases, with 19 bases left between them. CDR1 and CDR2 from the germline V gene are SGDLS and YYNGEE. This CDR3 is 16 amino acids long. The DNA of the CDR3 is TGTGCCAGCAGCGTCGACCTTGTCACCGGGGCGACTGAAGCTTTCTTT. Amino acid sequence: CASSVDLVTGATEAFF. Full variable domain (remainder filled in from reference TRBV9 and TRBJ1-1): DSGVTQTPKHLITATGQRVTLRCSPRSGDLSVYWYQQSLDQGLQFLIQYYNGEERAKGNILERFSAQQFPDLHSELNLSSLELGDSALYFCASSVDLVTGATEAFFGQGTRLTVV.

This chain uses TRBV10-2 with TRBJ2-4, with D perhaps matching TRBD1 or TRBD2 (5 bases each). Deletions cut 5 bases from V and 6 bases from J, with 14 bases between. CDR1 and CDR2 from the germline V gene are WSHSY and SAAADI. The CDR3 covers 14 residues. As DNA, the CDR3 is TGCGCCAGCAGTCCAGGGAGTACTAGAAACATTCAGTACTTC. Protein product: CASSPGSTRNIQYF.

The chain joins TRBV7-8 to TRBJ2-7; D might be TRBD2 (6 bases). CDR3 length: 14 residues. Germline V gene lookup returns CDR1 SGHVS and CDR2 FQNEAQ. Trimming cost V 5 bases and J 2 bases, with 13 bases left between them. The CDR3 sequence is CASSTGPGAYEQYF. The CDR3 bases are TGTGCCAGCAGCACCGGTCCGGGGGCCTACGAGCAGTACTTC.

The rearrangement links TRBV5-1 to TRBJ1-2; D uncertain. V was trimmed by 2 bases and J by 4 bases, leaving 0 bases between them. The germline V gene encodes CDR1 SGHRS and CDR2 YFSETQ. CDR3 length: 10 residues. The CDR3 region has the DNA TGCGCCAGCAGCTTCTATGGCTACACCTTC. Protein: CASSFYGYTF.

The chain combines TRBV5-1 with TRBJ1-2, with 8 bases identical to TRBD1. There are 14 residues in the CDR3. The trim removed 0 bases at V and 7 bases at J, leaving 5 bases unmatched. Germline loops: CDR1 SGHRS, CDR2 YFSETQ. CDR3 DNA: TGCGCCAGCAGCTTGGAGAGTGGGACAGGTGGCTACACCTTC. Translation gives CASSLESGTGGYTF. Full variable domain (remainder filled in from reference TRBV5-1 and TRBJ1-2): KAGVTQTPRYLIKTRGQQVTLSCSPISGHRSVSWYQQTPGQGLQFLFEYFSETQRNKGNFPGRFSGRQFSNSRSEMNVSTLELGDSALYLCASSLESGTGGYTFGSGTRLTVV.

This clone was detected only a few times. The chain links TRBV29-1 to TRBJ2-1; D unresolved. The germline V gene encodes CDR1 SQVTM and CDR2 ANQGSEA. This CDR3 spans 14 amino acids. The V gene lost 3 bases and the J gene lost 6 bases, with 15 bases spanning the gap. The CDR3 DNA reads TGCAGCGTTGAGCCCTCAGATGCATTCAATGAGCAGTTCTTC. This translates into CSVEPSDAFNEQFF.

The chain uses TRBV5-1 and TRBJ1-2; 11 bases agree with TRBD1. With 1 base clipped from V and 1 base from J, the junction kept 3 bases outside the gene matches. The germline gives CDR1 SGHRS, CDR2 YFSETQ. The CDR3 is 16 residues long. The CDR3 nucleotides read TGCGCCAGCAGCTTGTGGACAGGGGGCGATAACTATGGCTACACCTTC. Amino acids: CASSLWTGGDNYGYTF.

The J gene is TRBJ2-5, the V gene TRBV10-3, with 7 bases aligning to TRBD1. The length of the CDR3 is 14 residues. V shed 2 bases and J 5 bases; nucleotides not matched to a gene: 5. CDR1 is ENHRY, CDR2 SYGVKD, per germline. The DNA of the CDR3 is TGTGCCATCAGTGAGGACGGGACAGAGGAGACCCAGTACTTC. Translated, it gives CAISEDGTEETQYF.

The chain combines TRBV5-1 with TRBJ2-5, with TRBD1 matching over 11 bases. This CDR3 is built from 13 residues. The V gene end was trimmed by 4 bases and the J gene end by 5 bases; junction bases not matched to a gene: 1. Germline CDR1 reads SGHRS; CDR2 reads YFSETQ. The CDR3 reads CASSRDRGETQYF. CDR3 nucleotides: TGCGCCAGCAGCAGGGACAGGGGGGAGACCCAGTACTTC.

The chain has TRBV30 and TRBJ1-2; TRBD1 matches at 10 bases. CDR1 GTSNPN and CDR2 SVGIG come from the germline V gene (reference sequence). The CDR3 runs 13 residues. V was clipped by 1 base and J by 7 bases; unmatched bases: 3. CDR3 residues: CAWSERDRGGYTF. In nucleotides, the CDR3 is TGTGCCTGGAGTGAAAGGGACAGGGGTGGCTACACCTTC.

Note on this clone: The sample carries other DNA sequences with the same CDR3. This chain uses TRBV5-1 with TRBJ1-1; D might be TRBD1 (5 bases). The germline V and J ends were trimmed by 4 bases and 0 bases, with 10 bases remaining between them. CDR1 and CDR2 (germline): SGHRS, YFSETQ. The CDR3 is 14 amino acids. The CDR3 loop is CASSPDSMNTEAFF. CDR3 bases: TGCGCCAGCAGCCCCGACAGCATGAACACTGAAGCTTTCTTT.

The chain is built from TRBV2 and TRBJ2-1, with TRBD2 identical over 7 bases. Germline loops: CDR1 SNHLY, CDR2 FYNNEI. The CDR3 runs to 15 residues. With 7 bases clipped from V and 1 base from J, the junction kept 7 bases outside the gene matches. In nucleotides, the CDR3 is TGTGCCAGCACCACCCGACTAGCTTCCTACAATGAGCAGTTCTTC. Protein sequence: CASTTRLASYNEQFF.

This clone was observed a handful of times. This chain joins TRBV4-1 and TRBJ2-5, with TRBD2 matching over 10 bases. CDR3 length: 18 amino acids. With 0 bases clipped from V and 7 bases from J, the junction kept 14 bases outside the gene matches. Germline V gene sequence: CDR1 MGHRA, CDR2 YSYEKL. In DNA, the CDR3 is TGCGCCAGCAGCCAAGATCTGCTAGCGGGGGACCCGATGGGGACCCAGTACTTC. It codes for CASSQDLLAGDPMGTQYF.

This clone was detected only a few times. This CDR3 reads CAISEQDTQYF. In DNA, the CDR3 is TGTGCCATCAGTGAGCAAGATACGCAGTATTTT. The gene calls are TRBV10-3 and TRBJ2-3; no reliable D call. The V gene's germline CDR1 is ENHRY and CDR2 SYGVKD. CDR3 length: 11 residues. With 2 bases removed from V and 5 bases from J, the gap between germline ends came to 2 bases.

The CDR3 DNA is TGCGCCAGCAGCTTAGGGTCGGGACAGTCGCTGGGTGGAAACACCATATATTTT. Its protein product is CASSLGSGQSLGGNTIYF. The genes are TRBV5-1 and TRBJ1-3; 7 bases are a match to TRBD1. V gave up 2 bases and J gave up 3 bases; unmatched junction bases: 14. CDR3 size: 18 residues. The germline gives CDR1 SGHRS, CDR2 YFSETQ.

The chain is built from TRBV11-2 and TRBJ2-7; 7 bases agree with TRBD1. J gave up 4 bases and V 6 bases, and 9 bases lay outside the gene matches. The CDR3 has 14 amino acids. The germline V gene has CDR1 SGHAT and CDR2 FQNNGV. CDR3 amino acids: CASRPLTGRYEQYF. CDR3 nucleotide sequence: TGTGCCAGCAGACCTTTGACAGGGCGGTACGAGCAGTACTTC. The whole variable domain, filled in from reference TRBV11-2 and TRBJ2-7, reads EAGVAQSPRYKIIEKRQSVAFWCNPISGHATLYWYQQILGQGPKLLIQFQNNGVVDDSQLPKDRFSAERLKGVDSTLKIQPAKLEDSAVYLCASRPLTGRYEQYFGPGTRLTVT.

The chain carries TRBV7-9 and TRBJ2-2, with TRBD1 identical over 8 bases. This CDR3 is built from 15 residues. Trimming removed 7 bases from V and 4 bases from J; junction bases left unmatched: 8. From germline, CDR1 is SEHNR and CDR2 FQNEAQ (reference sequence). This chain's CDR3 is CASKDRGSSTGELFF. Written as DNA, the CDR3 is TGTGCCAGCAAAGACAGGGGCTCGAGCACCGGGGAGCTGTTTTTT.

The chain is built from TRBV19 and TRBJ2-6, with a tentative D call TRBD1 (5 bases). The CDR3 has 15 amino acids. V lost 1 base to trimming and J lost 4 bases, with 8 bases between them. Germline CDR1 reads LNHDA; CDR2 reads SQIVND (reference sequence). DNA of the CDR3: TGTGCCAGTAGTATAGGACAGTCAGGGGCCAACGTCCTGACTTTC. The encoded protein is CASSIGQSGANVLTF.

This clone was found once. The chain recombines TRBV30 with TRBJ2-7; no reliable D call. V lost 1 base and J lost 2, with 9 bases in between. CDR1 is GTSNPN, CDR2 SVGIG, per germline (reference sequence). This CDR3 is 13 amino acids long. The CDR3 protein is CAWSEDQTYEQYF. The DNA for the CDR3 is TGTGCCTGGAGTGAAGACCAAACCTACGAGCAGTACTTC.

J is TRBJ1-3 and V is TRBV30; D is unresolved. Trimming removed 4 bases from V and 4 bases from J, with 8 bases in between. The CDR3 contains 12 residues. Germline assignment: CDR1 GTSNPN and CDR2 SVGIG (reference sequence). The CDR3 region is CAWTPGGNTIYF. DNA for the CDR3: TGTGCCTGGACCCCGGGCGGAAACACCATATATTTT.

This clone was seen a handful of times. The V gene is TRBV14, the J gene TRBJ2-1; maybe TRBD2 (5 bases). The ends were cut back, 4 bases at V and 7 bases at J, with 29 bases in the middle. The CDR3 sequence is 19 residues long. CDR1 SGHDN and CDR2 FVKESK come from the germline V gene. CDR3 amino acids: CASSPRPRVGLVSGNEQFF. DNA of the CDR3: TGTGCCAGCAGCCCCCGTCCCCGAGTTGGTCTAGTTTCGGGGAATGAGCAGTTCTTC.

The chain is built from TRBV6-5 and TRBJ2-1; D gene ambiguous. Germline values: CDR1 MNHEY, CDR2 SVGAGI. Deletions cut 6 bases from V and 10 bases from J, with 10 bases between. This CDR3 spans 11 amino acids. The CDR3 is CASSLLQEQFF. The CDR3 DNA is TGTGCCAGCAGCCTGCTCCAAGAGCAGTTCTTC.